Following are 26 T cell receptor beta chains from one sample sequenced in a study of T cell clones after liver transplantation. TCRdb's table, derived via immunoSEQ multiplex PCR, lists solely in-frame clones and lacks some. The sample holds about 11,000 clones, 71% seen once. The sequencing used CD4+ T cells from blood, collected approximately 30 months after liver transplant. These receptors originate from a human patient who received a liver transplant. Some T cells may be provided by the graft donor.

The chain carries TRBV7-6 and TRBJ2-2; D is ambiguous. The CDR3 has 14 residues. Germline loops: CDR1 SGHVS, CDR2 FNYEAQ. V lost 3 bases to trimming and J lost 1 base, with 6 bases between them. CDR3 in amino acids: CASSLGGNTGELFF. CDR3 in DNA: TGTGCCAGCAGCTTGGGCGGGAACACCGGGGAGCTGTTTTTT.

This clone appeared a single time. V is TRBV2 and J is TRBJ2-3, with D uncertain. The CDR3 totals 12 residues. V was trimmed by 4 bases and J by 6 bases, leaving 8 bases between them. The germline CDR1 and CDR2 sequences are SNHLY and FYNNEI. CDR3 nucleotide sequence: TGTGCCAGCAGTGCTCCCGGTGATACGCAGTATTTT. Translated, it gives CASSAPGDTQYF.

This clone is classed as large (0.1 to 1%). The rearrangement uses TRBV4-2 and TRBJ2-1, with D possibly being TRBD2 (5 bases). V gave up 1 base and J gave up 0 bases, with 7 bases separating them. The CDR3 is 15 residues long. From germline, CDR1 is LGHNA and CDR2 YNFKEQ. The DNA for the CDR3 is TGTGCCAGCAGCCAAGGGGAGTCCTCCTACAATGAGCAGTTCTTC. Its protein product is CASSQGESSYNEQFF.

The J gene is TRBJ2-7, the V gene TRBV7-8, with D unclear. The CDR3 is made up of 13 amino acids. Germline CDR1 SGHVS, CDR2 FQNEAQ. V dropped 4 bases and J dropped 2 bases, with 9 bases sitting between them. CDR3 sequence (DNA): TGTGCCAGCAGCTCCGGGTCAACCTACGAGCAGTACTTC. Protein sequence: CASSSGSTYEQYF.

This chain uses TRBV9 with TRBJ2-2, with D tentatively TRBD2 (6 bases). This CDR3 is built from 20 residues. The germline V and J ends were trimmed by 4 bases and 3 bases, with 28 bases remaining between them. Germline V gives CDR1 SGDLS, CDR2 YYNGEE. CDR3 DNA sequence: TGTGCCAGCAGCCCTCACCTGACTAGTGCGAACCCCACGGACACCGGGGAGCTGTTTTTT. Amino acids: CASSPHLTSANPTDTGELFF.

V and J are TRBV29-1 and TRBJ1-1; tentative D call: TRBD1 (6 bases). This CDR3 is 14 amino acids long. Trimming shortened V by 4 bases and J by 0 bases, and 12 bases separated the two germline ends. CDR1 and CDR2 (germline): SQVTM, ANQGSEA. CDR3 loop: CSVVGTIMNTEAFF. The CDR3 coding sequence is TGCAGCGTTGTAGGGACAATCATGAACACTGAAGCTTTCTTT.

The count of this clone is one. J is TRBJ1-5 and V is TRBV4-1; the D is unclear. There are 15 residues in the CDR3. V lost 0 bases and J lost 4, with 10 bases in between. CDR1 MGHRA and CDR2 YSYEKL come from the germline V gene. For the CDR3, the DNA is TGCGCCAGCAGCCAAGACCACAACCTAAATCAGCCCCAGCATTTT. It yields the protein CASSQDHNLNQPQHF.

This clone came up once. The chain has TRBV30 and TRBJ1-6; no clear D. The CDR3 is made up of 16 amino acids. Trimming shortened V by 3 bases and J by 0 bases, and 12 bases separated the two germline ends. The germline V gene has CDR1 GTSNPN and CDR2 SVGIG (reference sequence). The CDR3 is CAWRGVPSSYNSPLHF. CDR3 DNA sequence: TGTGCCTGGAGGGGAGTTCCGAGCTCCTATAATTCACCCCTCCACTTT.

DNA for the CDR3: TGTGCCAGCAGCCCGTTAACACATCATTACAGGGGCGGGGGAGGCTACACCTTC. Translated: CASSPLTHHYRGGGGYTF. This chain links TRBV28 with TRBJ1-2, with 7 bases matching TRBD1. The CDR3 loop spans 18 amino acids. The germline CDR1 and CDR2 sequences are MDHEN and SYDVKM. Unmatched junction bases numbered 24, after V lost 6 bases and J lost 8 bases.

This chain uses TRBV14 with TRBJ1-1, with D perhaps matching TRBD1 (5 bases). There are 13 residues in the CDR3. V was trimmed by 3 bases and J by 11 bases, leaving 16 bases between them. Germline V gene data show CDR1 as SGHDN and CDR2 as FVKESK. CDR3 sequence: CASSHLGRVDAFF. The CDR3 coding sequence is TGTGCCAGCAGCCATTTGGGCAGGGTGGATGCTTTCTTT.

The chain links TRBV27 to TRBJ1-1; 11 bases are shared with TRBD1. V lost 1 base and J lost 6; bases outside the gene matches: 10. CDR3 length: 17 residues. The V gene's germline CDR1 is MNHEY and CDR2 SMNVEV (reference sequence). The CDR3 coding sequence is TGTGCCAGCAGTTTATTCTTTGGACAGGGGGCGCACGCTGAAGCTTTCTTT. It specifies CASSLFFGQGAHAEAFF.

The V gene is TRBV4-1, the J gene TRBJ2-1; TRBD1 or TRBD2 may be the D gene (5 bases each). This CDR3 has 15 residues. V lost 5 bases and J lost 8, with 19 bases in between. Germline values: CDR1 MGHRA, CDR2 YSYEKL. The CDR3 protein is CASSNRDRDTDEQFF. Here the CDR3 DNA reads TGCGCCAGCAGCAACCGGGACCGAGATACCGATGAGCAGTTCTTC.

In DNA form, the CDR3 reads TGTGCCAGCAGCTTAGTAAGAAACACTGAAGCTTTCTTT. It is translated as CASSLVRNTEAFF. This sequence joins TRBV7-9 and TRBJ1-1; D not resolved. V was trimmed by 1 base and J by 2 bases, leaving 5 bases between them. Looked up from germline, CDR1 is SEHNR and CDR2 is FQNEAQ (reference sequence). This CDR3 has 13 amino acids. Variable domain in full (rest from reference TRBV7-9 and TRBJ1-1): DTGVSQNPRHKITKRGQNVTFRCDPISEHNRLYWYRQTLGQGPEFLTYFQNEAQLEKSRLLSDRFSAERPKGSFSTLEIQRTEQGDSAMYLCASSLVRNTEAFFGQGTRLTVV.

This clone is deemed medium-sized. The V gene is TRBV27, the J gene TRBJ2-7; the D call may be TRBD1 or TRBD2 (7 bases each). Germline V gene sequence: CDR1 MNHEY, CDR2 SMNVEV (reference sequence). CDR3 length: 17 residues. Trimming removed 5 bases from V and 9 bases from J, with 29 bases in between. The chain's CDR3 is CASSADRALGTNVWQYV. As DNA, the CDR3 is TGTGCCAGCAGTGCTGACAGGGCGCTAGGGACTAACGTATGGCAGTACGTC.

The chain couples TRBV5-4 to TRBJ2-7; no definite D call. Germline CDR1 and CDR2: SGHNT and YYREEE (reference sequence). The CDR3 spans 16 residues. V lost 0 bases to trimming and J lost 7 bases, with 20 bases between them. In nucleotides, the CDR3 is TGTGCCAGCAGCTTGGCCGGTGGCACCCTCGGTCGGGAGCAGTACTTC. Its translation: CASSLAGGTLGREQYF.

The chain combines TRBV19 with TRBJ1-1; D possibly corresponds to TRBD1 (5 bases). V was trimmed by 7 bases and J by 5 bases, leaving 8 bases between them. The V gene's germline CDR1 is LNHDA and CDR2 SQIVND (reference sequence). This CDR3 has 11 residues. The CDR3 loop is CASTPGTEAFF. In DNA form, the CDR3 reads TGTGCCAGTACCCCAGGGACTGAAGCTTTCTTT.

The CDR3: CASSYGTSRAELFF. In nucleotides, the CDR3 is TGTGCCAGCAGTTATGGGACTAGCCGAGCGGAGCTGTTTTTT. The chain carries TRBV6-6 and TRBJ2-2; 9 bases are shared with TRBD2. Germline lookup yields CDR1 MNHNY and CDR2 SVGAGI (reference sequence). The J segment lost 10 bases and the V segment lost 3 bases, leaving 6 bases of the junction unmatched. The CDR3 spans 14 residues.

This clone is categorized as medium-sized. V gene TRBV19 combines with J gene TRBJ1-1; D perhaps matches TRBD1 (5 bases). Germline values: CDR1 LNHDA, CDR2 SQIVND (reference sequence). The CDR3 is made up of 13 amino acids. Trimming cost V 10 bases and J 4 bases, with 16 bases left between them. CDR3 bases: TGTGCCACTAGAGGGGAGGTCGGCACTGAAGCTTTCTTT. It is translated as CATRGEVGTEAFF.

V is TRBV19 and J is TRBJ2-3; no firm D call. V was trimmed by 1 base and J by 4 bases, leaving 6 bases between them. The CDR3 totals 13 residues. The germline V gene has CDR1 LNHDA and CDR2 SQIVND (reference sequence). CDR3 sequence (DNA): TGTGCCAGTAGTATAGCCGGGTCAGATACGCAGTATTTT. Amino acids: CASSIAGSDTQYF.

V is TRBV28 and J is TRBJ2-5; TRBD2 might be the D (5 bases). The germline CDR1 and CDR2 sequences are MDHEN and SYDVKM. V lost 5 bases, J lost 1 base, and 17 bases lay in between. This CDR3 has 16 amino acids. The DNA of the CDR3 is TGTGCCAGCAGTCCCCAACTAAGAGGGCCCCAAGAGACCCAGTACTTC. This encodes CASSPQLRGPQETQYF. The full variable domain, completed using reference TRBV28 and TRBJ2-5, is DVKVTQSSRYLVKRTGEKVFLECVQDMDHENMFWYRQDPGLGLRLIYFSYDVKMKEKGDIPEGYSVSREKKERFSLILESASTNQTSMYLCASSPQLRGPQETQYFGPGTRLLVL.

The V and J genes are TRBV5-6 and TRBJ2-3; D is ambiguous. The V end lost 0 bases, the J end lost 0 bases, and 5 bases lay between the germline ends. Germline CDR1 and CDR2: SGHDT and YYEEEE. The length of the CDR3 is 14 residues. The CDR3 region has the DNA TGTGCCAGCAGCTTGGCCGGCAGCACAGATACGCAGTATTTT. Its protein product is CASSLAGSTDTQYF.

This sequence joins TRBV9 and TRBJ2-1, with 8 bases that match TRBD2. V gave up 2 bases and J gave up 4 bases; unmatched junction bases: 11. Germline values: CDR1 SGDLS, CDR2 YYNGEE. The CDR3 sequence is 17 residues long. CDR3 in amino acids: CASSVSEAREVYNEQFF. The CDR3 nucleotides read TGTGCCAGCAGCGTCTCAGAGGCGCGGGAGGTGTACAATGAGCAGTTCTTC.

This chain's CDR3 is CAWSTQGNEKLFF. DNA for the CDR3: TGTGCCTGGAGTACACAGGGTAATGAAAAACTGTTTTTT. V and J are TRBV30 and TRBJ1-4; TRBD1 is a possible D gene (6 bases). V lost 2 bases and J lost 4, with 8 bases in between. The length of the CDR3 is 13 residues. Germline values: CDR1 GTSNPN, CDR2 SVGIG (reference sequence).

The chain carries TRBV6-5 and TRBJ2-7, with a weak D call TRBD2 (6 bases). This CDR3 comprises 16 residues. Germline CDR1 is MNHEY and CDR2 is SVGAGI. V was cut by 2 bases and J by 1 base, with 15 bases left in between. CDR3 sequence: CASSYPVDGGSYEQYF. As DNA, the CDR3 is TGTGCCAGCAGTTACCCGGTAGACGGGGGATCCTACGAGCAGTACTTC.

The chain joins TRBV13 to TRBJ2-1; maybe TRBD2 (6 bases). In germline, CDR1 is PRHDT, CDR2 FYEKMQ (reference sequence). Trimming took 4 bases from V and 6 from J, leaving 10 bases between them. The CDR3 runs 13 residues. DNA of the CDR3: TGTGCCAGCAGCTCGAGGGACTCCAATGAGCAGTTCTTC. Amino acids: CASSSRDSNEQFF.

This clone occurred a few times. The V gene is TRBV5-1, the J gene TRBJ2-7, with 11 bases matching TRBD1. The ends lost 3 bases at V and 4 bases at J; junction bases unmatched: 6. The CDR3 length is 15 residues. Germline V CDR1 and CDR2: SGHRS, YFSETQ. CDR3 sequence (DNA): TGCGCCAGCAGCTCCACGGGGACAGGGGGTTACGAGCAGTACTTC. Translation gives CASSSTGTGGYEQYF.